The clone carrying this T cell receptor (beta chain) was detected many times. Its antigen remains unidentified. The data stem from a study of T cell repertoires in cytomegalovirus infection. About the study: CMV infection together with matching HLA type was indicated by public TCR beta signatures.

Trimming removed 6 bases at V and 6 bases at J, with 15 bases between. CDR3 length: 13 residues. The germline gives CDR1 MNHEY, CDR2 SMNVEV (reference sequence). General study points: Identification of carriers of CMV plus the relevant HLA was achieved through cumulative public TCR beta family frequency. In two of eight donors, the top clonotype was HLA-C-restricted CMV-specific.

MiXCR, run by TCRdb on the reads, gives a single entry per CDR3 protein. In the table there are fewer than 350,000 distinct CDR3 sequences, 8% to 10% of which are singletons. The gene calls are TRBV27 and TRBJ2-7; possible D gene TRBD2, 6 bases. Sequenced sample: PBMCs. This sequence originates from a human donor in good health (CMV status not recorded). Some clones in this sample may be carry-over from other donors' samples. CDR3 DNA sequence: TGTGCCAGCAGGAAGGCAGGAGGGAGCGAGCAGTACTTC. This gives the protein CASRKAGGSEQYF.